This TCR beta chain was obtained from a study of blood T cells in healthy people across ages. General study results and limits: Estimates of total diversity, which came from one million sequenced T cells, were considered to be underestimates.

Only a few counts were recorded for this clonotype. Its antigen is not known. Healthy Caucasian individuals from Russia aged roughly 6 to 100 were enrolled as donors. Per-sample yields of isolated PBMCs were at least 6 million. This CDR3 spans 16 amino acids. Germline CDR1 SGHDT, CDR2 YYEEEE. The V and J ends lost 0 bases and 8 bases, in that order; junction bases with no gene match: 9. A second PCR, run for roughly 7 to 11 cycles, used a sample-barcoded 5' primer plus a J-beta primer mix. A tag from a template-switch adaptor with 12 random nucleotides marked each cDNA molecule. Each CDR3 protein is one row after TCRdb ran MiXCR on the 5' RACE reads. The sample shows 630,000 or so distinct CDR3 sequences, roughly 30% of them seen only once.

The TCR was taken from a woman of 80 years or more in good health. Sequenced sample: blood. V gene TRBV5-6 combines with J gene TRBJ1-4; 8 nucleotides align to TRBD1. The CDR3 DNA is TGTGCCAGCAGCTTGGTTGGACAGGGCCGTTCGGAAAAACTGTTTTTT. Translation gives CASSLVGQGRSEKLFF.